Below, 3 T cell receptor beta chains from the same sample are listed, as sequenced in a study of shared clonotypes between healthy human individuals. The table came from immunoSEQ multiplex PCR; TCRdb's copy has only in-frame clones and leaves some out. The table records fewer than 500,000 clones, roughly 85% of them present only once. The sample consisted of PBMCs. Source of these receptors: a woman in her forties in good health. Some clones in this sample may be carry-over from other donors' samples.

This clone has only a few counts. At the DNA level, this CDR3 is encoded by other sequences in the same sample as well. The V gene is TRBV27, the J gene TRBJ1-1; 8 bases fit TRBD1. Germline V CDR1 and CDR2: MNHEY, SMNVEV (reference sequence). V was clipped by 6 bases and J by 1 base; unmatched bases: 1. This CDR3 is 13 amino acids long. The CDR3 protein is CASRGQANTEAFF. DNA of the CDR3: TGTGCCAGCAGGGGACAGGCGAACACTGAAGCTTTCTTT.

The V call is TRBV30, the J call TRBJ1-2; 7 nucleotides match TRBD1. The CDR3 is 13 amino acids. The V gene's germline CDR1 is GTSNPN and CDR2 SVGIG (reference sequence). J was trimmed by 3 bases and V by 2 bases; bases with no gene match: 3. For the CDR3, the DNA is TGTGCCTGGAGTTCCAGGGGGGACTATGGCTACACCTTC. This gives the protein CAWSSRGDYGYTF. The entire variable domain, with the rest obtained from reference TRBV30 and TRBJ1-2, is as follows: SQTIHQWPATLVQPVGSPLSLECTVEGTSNPNLYWYRQAAGRGLQLLFYSVGIGQISSEVPQNLSASRPQDRQFILSSKKLLLSDSGFYLCAWSSRGDYGYTFGSGTRLTVV.

The chain couples TRBV5-6 to TRBJ2-1; D perhaps matches TRBD2 (7 bases). Per the germline V gene, CDR1 is SGHDT and CDR2 is YYEEEE. The CDR3 has 15 residues. The V and J ends lost 0 bases and 9 bases respectively, with 16 bases between them. The CDR3 spells CASSLEQGGLGEQFF. DNA of the CDR3: TGTGCCAGCAGCTTGGAACAGGGAGGGCTGGGTGAGCAGTTCTTC.